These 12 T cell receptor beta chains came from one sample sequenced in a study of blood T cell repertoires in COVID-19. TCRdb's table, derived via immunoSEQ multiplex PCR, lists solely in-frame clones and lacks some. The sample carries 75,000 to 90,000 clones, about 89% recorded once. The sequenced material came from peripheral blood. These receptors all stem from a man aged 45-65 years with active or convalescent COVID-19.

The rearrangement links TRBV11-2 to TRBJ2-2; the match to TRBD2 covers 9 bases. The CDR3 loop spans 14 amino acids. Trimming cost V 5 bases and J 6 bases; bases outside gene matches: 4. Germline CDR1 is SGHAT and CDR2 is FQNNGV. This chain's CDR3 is CASSVGGGAGELFF. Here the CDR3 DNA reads TGTGCCAGCAGCGTAGGCGGGGGGGCCGGGGAGCTGTTTTTT.

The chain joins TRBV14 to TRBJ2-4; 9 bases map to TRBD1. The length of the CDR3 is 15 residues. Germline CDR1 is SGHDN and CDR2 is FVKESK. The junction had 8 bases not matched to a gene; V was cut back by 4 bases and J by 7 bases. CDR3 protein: CASSPNRGQGNIQYF. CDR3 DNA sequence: TGTGCCAGCAGCCCGAACAGGGGGCAAGGGAACATTCAGTACTTC. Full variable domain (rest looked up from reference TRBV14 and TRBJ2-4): EAGVTQFPSHSVIEKGQTVTLRCDPISGHDNLYWYRRVMGKEIKFLLHFVKESKQDESGMPNNRFLAERTGGTYSTLKVQPAELEDSGVYFCASSPNRGQGNIQYFGAGTRLSVL.

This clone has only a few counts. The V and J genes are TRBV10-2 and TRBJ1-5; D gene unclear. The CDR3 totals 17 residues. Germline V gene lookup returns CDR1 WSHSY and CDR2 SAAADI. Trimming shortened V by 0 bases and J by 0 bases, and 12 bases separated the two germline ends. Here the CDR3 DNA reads TGCGCCAGCAGTGAGTCGAAGGGAGGGAATAGCAATCAGCCCCAGCATTTT. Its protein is CASSESKGGNSNQPQHF.

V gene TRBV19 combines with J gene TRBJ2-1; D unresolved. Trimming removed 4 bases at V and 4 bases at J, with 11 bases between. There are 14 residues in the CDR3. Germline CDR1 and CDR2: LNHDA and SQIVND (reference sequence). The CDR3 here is CASSTTRIYNEQFF. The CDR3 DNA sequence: TGTGCCAGTAGTACGACCAGGATTTACAATGAGCAGTTCTTC.

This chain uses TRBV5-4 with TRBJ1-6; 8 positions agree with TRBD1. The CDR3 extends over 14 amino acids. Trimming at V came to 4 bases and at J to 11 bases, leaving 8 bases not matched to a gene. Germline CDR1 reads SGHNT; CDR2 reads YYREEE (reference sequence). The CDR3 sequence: CASSPDREGTPLHF. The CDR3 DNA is TGTGCCAGCAGCCCGGACAGGGAAGGGACACCCCTCCACTTT.

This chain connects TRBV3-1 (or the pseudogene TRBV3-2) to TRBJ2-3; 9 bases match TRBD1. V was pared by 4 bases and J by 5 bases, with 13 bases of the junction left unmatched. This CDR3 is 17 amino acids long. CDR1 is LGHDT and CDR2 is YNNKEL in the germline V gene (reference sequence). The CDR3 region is CASSPTTGTGFIDTQYF. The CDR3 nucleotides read TGTGCCAGCAGCCCTACCACCGGGACAGGGTTTATAGATACGCAGTATTTT.

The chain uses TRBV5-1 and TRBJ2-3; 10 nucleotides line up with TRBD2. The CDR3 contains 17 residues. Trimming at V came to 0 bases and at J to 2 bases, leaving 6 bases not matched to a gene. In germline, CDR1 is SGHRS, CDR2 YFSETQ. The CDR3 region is CASSLEVLAGATDTQYF. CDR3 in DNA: TGCGCCAGCAGCTTGGAGGTCCTAGCGGGGGCCACAGATACGCAGTATTTT.

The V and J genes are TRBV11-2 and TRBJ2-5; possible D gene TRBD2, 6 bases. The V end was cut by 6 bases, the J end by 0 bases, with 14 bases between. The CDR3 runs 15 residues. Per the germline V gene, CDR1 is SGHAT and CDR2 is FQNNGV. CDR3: CASRGWRGHQETQYF. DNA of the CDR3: TGTGCCAGCAGGGGGTGGAGGGGCCACCAAGAGACCCAGTACTTC. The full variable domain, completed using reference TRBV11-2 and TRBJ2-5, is EAGVAQSPRYKIIEKRQSVAFWCNPISGHATLYWYQQILGQGPKLLIQFQNNGVVDDSQLPKDRFSAERLKGVDSTLKIQPAKLEDSAVYLCASRGWRGHQETQYFGPGTRLLVL.

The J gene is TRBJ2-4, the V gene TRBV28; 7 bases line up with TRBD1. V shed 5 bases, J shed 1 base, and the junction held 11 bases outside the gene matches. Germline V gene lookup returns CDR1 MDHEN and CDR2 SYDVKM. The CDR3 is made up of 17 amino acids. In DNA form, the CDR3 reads TGTGCCAGCAGTCCCCATACAGGGGCTGGGGCCAAAAACATTCAGTACTTC. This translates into CASSPHTGAGAKNIQYF.

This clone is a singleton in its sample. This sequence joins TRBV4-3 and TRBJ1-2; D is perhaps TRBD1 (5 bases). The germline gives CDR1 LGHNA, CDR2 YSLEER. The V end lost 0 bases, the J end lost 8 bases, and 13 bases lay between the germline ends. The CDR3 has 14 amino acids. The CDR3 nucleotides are TGCGCCAGCAGCCAAGAAGGAGGGGTTGGGGGCTACACCTTC. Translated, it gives CASSQEGGVGGYTF.

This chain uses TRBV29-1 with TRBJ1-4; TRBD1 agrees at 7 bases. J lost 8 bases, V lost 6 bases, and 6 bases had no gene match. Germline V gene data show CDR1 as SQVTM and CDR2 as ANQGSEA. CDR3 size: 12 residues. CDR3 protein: CSVTGQQEKLFF. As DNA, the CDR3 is TGCAGCGTAACGGGACAGCAGGAAAAACTGTTTTTT.

The CDR3 DNA reads as TGCGCCAGCAGCTCTACAGGGTCCCCCGACACCGGGGAGCTGTTTTTT. Translating it yields CASSSTGSPDTGELFF. The genes are TRBV5-1 and TRBJ2-2, with D maybe TRBD1 (6 bases). The germline gives CDR1 SGHRS, CDR2 YFSETQ. Trimming took off 3 bases at V and 3 bases at J, with 15 bases between the two ends. This CDR3 is built from 16 residues.